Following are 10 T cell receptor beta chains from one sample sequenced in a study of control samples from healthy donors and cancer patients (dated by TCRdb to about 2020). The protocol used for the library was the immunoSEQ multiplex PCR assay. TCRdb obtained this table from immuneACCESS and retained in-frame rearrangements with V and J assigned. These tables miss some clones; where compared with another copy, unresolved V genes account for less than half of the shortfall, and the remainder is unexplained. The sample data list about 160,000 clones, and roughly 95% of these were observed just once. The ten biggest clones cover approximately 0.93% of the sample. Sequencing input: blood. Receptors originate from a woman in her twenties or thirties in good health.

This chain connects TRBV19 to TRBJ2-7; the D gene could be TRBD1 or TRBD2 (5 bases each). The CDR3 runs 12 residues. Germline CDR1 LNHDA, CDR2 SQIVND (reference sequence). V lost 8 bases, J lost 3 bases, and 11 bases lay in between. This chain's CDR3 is CASSRGDYEQYF. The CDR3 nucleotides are TGTGCCAGTTCCAGAGGGGACTACGAGCAGTACTTC.

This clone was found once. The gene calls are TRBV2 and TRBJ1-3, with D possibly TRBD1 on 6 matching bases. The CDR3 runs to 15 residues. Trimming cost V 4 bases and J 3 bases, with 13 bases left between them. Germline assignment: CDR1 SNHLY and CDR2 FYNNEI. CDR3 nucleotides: TGTGCCAGCAGTGGGTCACAGGGCCGTGGAAACACCATATATTTT. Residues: CASSGSQGRGNTIYF.

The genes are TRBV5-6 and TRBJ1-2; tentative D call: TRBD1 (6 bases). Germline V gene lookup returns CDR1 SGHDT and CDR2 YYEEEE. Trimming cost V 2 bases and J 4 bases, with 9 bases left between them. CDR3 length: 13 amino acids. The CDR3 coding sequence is TGTGCCAGCAGCTTCGAACAGGGCTATGGCTACACCTTC. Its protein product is CASSFEQGYGYTF. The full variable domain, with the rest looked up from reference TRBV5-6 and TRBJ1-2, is DAGVTQSPTHLIKTRGQQVTLRCSPKSGHDTVSWYQQALGQGPQFIFQYYEEEERQRGNFPDRFSGHQFPNYSSELNVNALLLGDSALYLCASSFEQGYGYTFGSGTRLTVV.

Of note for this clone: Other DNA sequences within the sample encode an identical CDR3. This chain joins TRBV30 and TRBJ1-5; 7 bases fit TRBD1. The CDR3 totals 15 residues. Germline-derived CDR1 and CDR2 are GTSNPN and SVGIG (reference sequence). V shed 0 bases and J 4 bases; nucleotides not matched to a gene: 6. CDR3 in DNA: TGTGCCTGGAGTGTAAGGACAGGAGTGAATCAGCCCCAGCATTTT. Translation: CAWSVRTGVNQPQHF.

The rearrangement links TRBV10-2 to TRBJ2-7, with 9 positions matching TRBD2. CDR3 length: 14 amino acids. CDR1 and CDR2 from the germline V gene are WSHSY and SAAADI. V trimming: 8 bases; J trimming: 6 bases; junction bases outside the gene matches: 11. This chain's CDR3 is CASGAGLATREQYF. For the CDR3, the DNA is TGCGCCAGCGGGGCGGGACTAGCTACCCGCGAGCAGTACTTC.

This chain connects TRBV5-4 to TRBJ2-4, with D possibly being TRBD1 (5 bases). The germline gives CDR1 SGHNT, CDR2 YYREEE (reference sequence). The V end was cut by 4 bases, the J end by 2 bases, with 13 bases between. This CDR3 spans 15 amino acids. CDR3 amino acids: CASSPGQGTKNIQYF. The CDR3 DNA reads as TGTGCCAGCAGCCCGGGTCAGGGAACCAAAAACATTCAGTACTTC.

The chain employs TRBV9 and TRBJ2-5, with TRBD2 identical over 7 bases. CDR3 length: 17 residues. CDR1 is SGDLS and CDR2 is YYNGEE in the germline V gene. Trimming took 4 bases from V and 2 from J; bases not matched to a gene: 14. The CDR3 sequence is CASSPQKPRDYQETQYF. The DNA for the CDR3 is TGTGCCAGCAGCCCACAAAAACCTAGGGACTATCAAGAGACCCAGTACTTC.

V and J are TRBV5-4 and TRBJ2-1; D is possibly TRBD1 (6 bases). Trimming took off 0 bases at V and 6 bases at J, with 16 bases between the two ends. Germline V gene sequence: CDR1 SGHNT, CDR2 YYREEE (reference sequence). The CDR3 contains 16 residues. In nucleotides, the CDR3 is TGTGCCAGCAGCTTGGGGGTACACAGGGCCGCCAATGAGCAGTTCTTC. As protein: CASSLGVHRAANEQFF.

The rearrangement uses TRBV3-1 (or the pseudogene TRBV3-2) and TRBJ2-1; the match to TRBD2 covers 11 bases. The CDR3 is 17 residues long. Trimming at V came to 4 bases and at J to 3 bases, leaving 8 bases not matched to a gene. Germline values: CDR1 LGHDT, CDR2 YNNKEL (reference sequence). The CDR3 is CASSLRLAGSVYNEQFF. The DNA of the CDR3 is TGTGCCAGCAGCCTTAGACTAGCGGGAAGTGTCTACAATGAGCAGTTCTTC.

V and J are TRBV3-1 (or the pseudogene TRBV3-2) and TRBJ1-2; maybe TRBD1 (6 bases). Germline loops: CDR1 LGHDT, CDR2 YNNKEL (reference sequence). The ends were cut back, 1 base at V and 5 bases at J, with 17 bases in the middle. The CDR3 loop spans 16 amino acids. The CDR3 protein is CASSQGVAGAGYGYTF. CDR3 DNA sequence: TGTGCCAGCAGCCAAGGGGTGGCAGGGGCAGGGTATGGCTACACCTTC.